This T cell receptor (beta chain) appears in the sequencing data of a study of cytomegalovirus exposure and HLA in healthy donors. The germline V gene encodes CDR1 SNHLY and CDR2 FYNNEI. V was pared by 4 bases and J by 3 bases, with 7 bases between. CDR3 length: 12 amino acids. This clone was observed a few times. 60 Vbeta and 13 Jbeta primers were used in PCR. TCRdb keeps only in-frame clones here, not all; method: immunoSEQ multiplex PCR. The sample consists of tens of thousands of clones, roughly four fifths of them appearing once. The chain employs TRBV2 and TRBJ2-7; D may be TRBD2 (6 bases). Sequenced material: PBMCs. The origin of this receptor is a woman between 25 and 40 years old in good health and CMV-seropositive. The CDR3 here is CASSAGVYEQYF. In nucleotides, the CDR3 is TGTGCCAGCAGTGCGGGGGTCTACGAGCAGTACTTC.